The clone carrying this T cell receptor (beta chain) has more than one count but fewer than ten. V gave up 0 bases and J gave up 3 bases, with 11 bases separating them. There are 15 residues in the CDR3. The germline gives CDR1 LNHDA, CDR2 SQIVND (reference sequence). This sample is drawn from a study of blood T cell repertoires in COVID-19. About the research overall: Acute and convalescent COVID-19 samples came from the United States, Italy and Spain. PBMCs, B-cell-depleted T cells, or T cells were the source of the cDNA or gDNA that made up the material.

Original processing methods: Quantification of nucleated cells was approximated via reference gene primer amplification. Clones were sequenced by immunoSEQ multiplex PCR, and TCRdb holds only the in-frame ones, with some missing. V and J calls and clone size are given by that table; D and trimming were obtained from the DNA. The top ten hold less than 3.5% of the sample, which has some 400,000 clones, around 84% seen once. J is TRBJ1-1 and V is TRBV19; D is possibly TRBD1 (6 bases). Input material: peripheral blood. The receptor's source is a human donor in a cohort sampled during active COVID-19. The CDR3 nucleotides are TGTGCCAGTAGTATAGATCAGGGGAAGGACACTGAAGCTTTCTTT. Residues: CASSIDQGKDTEAFF. Looking up the rest from reference TRBV19 and TRBJ1-1 gives the full variable domain: DGGITQSPKYLFRKEGQNVTLSCEQNLNHDAMYWYRQDPGQGLRLIYYSQIVNDFQKGDIAEGYSVSREKKESFPLTVTSAQKNPTAFYLCASSIDQGKDTEAFFGQGTRLTVV.